The 22 T cell receptor beta chains reported below all come from one sample, sequenced in a study of blood T cell repertoires in COVID-19. Using immunoSEQ multiplex PCR, the repertoire was profiled, and TCRdb retains in-frame clones only, with some absent. The sample yields around 87,000 clones, about 88% seen once. The material sequenced was peripheral blood. These receptors originate from a middle-aged man with acute or convalescent COVID-19.

V and J are TRBV3-1 (or the pseudogene TRBV3-2) and TRBJ1-1, with 7 bases identical to TRBD1. This CDR3 region has 14 residues. Germline CDR1 is LGHDT and CDR2 is YNNKEL (reference sequence). With 5 bases clipped from V and 1 base from J, the junction kept 4 bases outside the gene matches. The CDR3 bases are TGTGCCAGCAGCTTGGGACAGAAGAACACTGAAGCTTTCTTT. Its protein is CASSLGQKNTEAFF.

J is TRBJ2-7 and V is TRBV9; tentative D call: TRBD1 (6 bases). With 7 bases removed from V and 0 bases from J, the gap between germline ends came to 17 bases. Germline CDR1 is SGDLS and CDR2 is YYNGEE. The CDR3 length is 15 residues. The CDR3 DNA sequence: TGTGCCAGCTCCAGGACAGCCGCCAGCTCCTACGAGCAGTACTTC. Translation gives CASSRTAASSYEQYF.

The V gene is TRBV5-1, the J gene TRBJ2-5; 11 bases line up with TRBD1. Unmatched junction bases numbered 5, after V lost 3 bases and J lost 4 bases. CDR3 length: 15 residues. Per germline, CDR1 SGHRS and CDR2 YFSETQ. CDR3 protein: CASSWGQGVGETQYF. The DNA for the CDR3 is TGCGCCAGCAGCTGGGGACAGGGGGTAGGAGAGACCCAGTACTTC.

A few counts support this clone. V gene TRBV5-6 combines with J gene TRBJ1-2; perhaps TRBD1 as D (5 bases). The CDR3 totals 16 residues. CDR1 is SGHDT, CDR2 YYEEEE, per germline. Trimming cost V 1 base and J 5 bases, with 18 bases left between them. The CDR3 is CASSLTAQGLNYGYTF. The CDR3 DNA is TGTGCCAGCAGCTTGACGGCGCAGGGACTAAATTATGGCTACACCTTC.

This chain connects TRBV10-2 to TRBJ2-3; 11 positions agree with TRBD2. Germline V gives CDR1 WSHSY, CDR2 SAAADI. Trimming removed 6 bases from V and 6 bases from J; junction bases left unmatched: 8. The CDR3 spans 15 residues. The CDR3 is CASRPSGGRGDTQYF. Written as DNA, the CDR3 is TGCGCCAGCAGGCCTAGCGGGGGGCGGGGGGATACGCAGTATTTT.

This rearrangement joins TRBV3-1 (or the pseudogene TRBV3-2) to TRBJ2-5; possible D gene TRBD1, 6 bases. Trimming removed 0 bases from V and 3 bases from J, with 11 bases in between. Germline CDR1 reads LGHDT; CDR2 reads YNNKEL (reference sequence). There are 15 residues in the CDR3. The CDR3 DNA reads TGTGCCAGCAGCCAAGACTGGGACATCGAAGAGACCCAGTACTTC. Amino acid sequence: CASSQDWDIEETQYF.

This clone showed up just a few times. CDR3 DNA: TGTGCCAGTAGTCGAAGAAACAGGGGAGCCCTGGCCACTGAAGCTTTCTTT. Protein product: CASSRRNRGALATEAFF. The V call is TRBV19, the J call TRBJ1-1; 7 bases line up with TRBD1. In germline, CDR1 is LNHDA, CDR2 SQIVND (reference sequence). V was pared by 5 bases and J by 4 bases, with 16 bases of the junction left unmatched. This CDR3 region has 17 residues.

The chain is built from TRBV5-4 and TRBJ1-1; tentatively, D is TRBD1 (6 bases). The CDR3 contains 14 residues. Germline CDR1 is SGHNT and CDR2 is YYREEE (reference sequence). The germline V and J ends were trimmed by 0 bases and 5 bases, with 11 bases remaining between them. CDR3 in amino acids: CASSLGGRRTEAFF. The CDR3 nucleotides read TGTGCCAGCAGCTTGGGGGGGCGACGGACTGAAGCTTTCTTT. Variable domain in full (rest from reference TRBV5-4 and TRBJ1-1): ETGVTQSPTHLIKTRGQQVTLRCSSQSGHNTVSWYQQALGQGPQFIFQYYREEENGRGNFPPRFSGLQFPNYSSELNVNALELDDSALYLCASSLGGRRTEAFFGQGTRLTVV.

This chain links TRBV18 with TRBJ2-1; the match to TRBD2 covers 7 bases. CDR3 size: 14 residues. Germline lookup yields CDR1 KGHSH and CDR2 LQKENI. Trimming removed 6 bases from V and 5 bases from J; junction bases left unmatched: 7. The CDR3 coding sequence is TGTGCCAGCTCTCGCGGGCGGGGGAACAATGAGCAGTTCTTC. This translates into CASSRGRGNNEQFF.

The chain's CDR3 is CASSRFSGGGYNEQFF. CDR3 DNA sequence: TGTGCCAGCAGCCGCTTTAGCGGGGGGGGCTACAATGAGCAGTTCTTC. The V call is TRBV7-6, the J call TRBJ2-1; 11 nucleotides line up with TRBD2. Germline-derived CDR1 and CDR2 are SGHVS and FNYEAQ. The ends lost 5 bases at V and 3 bases at J; junction bases unmatched: 6. This CDR3 is 16 amino acids long. Full variable domain (remainder filled in from reference TRBV7-6 and TRBJ2-1): GAGVSQSPRYKVTKRGQDVALRCDPISGHVSLYWYRQALGQGPEFLTYFNYEAQQDKSGLPNDRFSAERPEGSISTLTIQRTEQRDSAMYRCASSRFSGGGYNEQFFGPGTRLTVL.

This clone was seen once. The gene calls are TRBV5-1 and TRBJ2-1; 8 bases map to TRBD2. Germline V lookup: CDR1 SGHRS, CDR2 YFSETQ. The CDR3 is 17 residues long. V was pared by 0 bases and J by 0 bases, with 5 bases of the junction left unmatched. As DNA, the CDR3 is TGCGCCAGCAGCTTGGCCGGCGGGGGGAGCTCCTACAATGAGCAGTTCTTC. The encoded protein is CASSLAGGGSSYNEQFF.

The gene calls are TRBV19 and TRBJ1-2; 8 bases are shared with TRBD1. J lost 4 bases, V lost 8 bases, and 9 bases had no gene match. CDR1 and CDR2 from the germline V gene are LNHDA and SQIVND (reference sequence). The CDR3 extends over 14 amino acids. The CDR3 sequence: CASDPPGTGYGYTF. For the CDR3, the DNA is TGTGCCAGTGATCCTCCCGGGACAGGCTATGGCTACACCTTC.

The rearrangement joins TRBV5-1 to TRBJ2-1; 8 bases line up with TRBD1. The CDR3 is 16 residues long. Per germline, CDR1 SGHRS and CDR2 YFSETQ. With 4 bases clipped from V and 7 bases from J, the junction kept 13 bases outside the gene matches. The CDR3 here is CASSPWTGNAGNEQFF. In nucleotides, the CDR3 is TGCGCCAGCAGCCCCTGGACAGGGAATGCGGGTAATGAGCAGTTCTTC.

V gene TRBV5-1 combines with J gene TRBJ2-1, with D possibly TRBD1 on 6 matching bases. The CDR3 sequence is 14 residues long. The V end was cut by 3 bases, the J end by 8 bases, with 15 bases between. Germline V gene sequence: CDR1 SGHRS, CDR2 YFSETQ. CDR3 nucleotide sequence: TGCGCCAGCAGCTCAACAGGGAGAAGGGATGAGCAGTTCTTC. Its protein product is CASSSTGRRDEQFF.

The chain carries TRBV3-1 (or the pseudogene TRBV3-2) and TRBJ1-1; 7 nucleotides match TRBD1. Germline loops: CDR1 LGHDT, CDR2 YNNKEL (reference sequence). The trim removed 1 base at V and 0 bases at J, leaving 8 bases unmatched. The CDR3 consists of 17 residues. CDR3 sequence reads: CASSQGTGPKLNTEAFF. The CDR3 region has the DNA TGTGCCAGCAGCCAAGGGACAGGACCAAAATTGAACACTGAAGCTTTCTTT.

This clone was observed a handful of times. The rearrangement joins TRBV30 to TRBJ1-2; D gene unclear. This CDR3 has 15 residues. Deletions cut 0 bases from V and 2 bases from J, with 13 bases between. The germline CDR1 and CDR2 sequences are GTSNPN and SVGIG (reference sequence). The CDR3 loop reads CAWSVRDALNYGYTF. Here the CDR3 DNA reads TGTGCCTGGAGTGTACGGGATGCATTAAACTATGGCTACACCTTC. Complete variable domain (other parts from reference TRBV30 and TRBJ1-2): SQTIHQWPATLVQPVGSPLSLECTVEGTSNPNLYWYRQAAGRGLQLLFYSVGIGQISSEVPQNLSASRPQDRQFILSSKKLLLSDSGFYLCAWSVRDALNYGYTFGSGTRLTVV.

The rearrangement links TRBV13 to TRBJ1-5, with D unclear. V lost 0 bases and J lost 0, with 6 bases in between. This CDR3 region has 15 residues. The V gene's germline CDR1 is PRHDT and CDR2 FYEKMQ (reference sequence). CDR3 amino acids: CASSLGAGSNQPQHF. In DNA form, the CDR3 reads TGTGCCAGCAGCTTAGGGGCTGGTAGCAATCAGCCCCAGCATTTT.

The chain is built from TRBV7-9 and TRBJ1-2; D is unresolved. V lost 1 base and J 6 bases, leaving 9 bases between the germline ends. The CDR3 loop spans 13 amino acids. CDR1 is SEHNR, CDR2 FQNEAQ, per germline (reference sequence). CDR3 sequence reads: CASSLGNQDGYTF. In nucleotides, the CDR3 is TGTGCCAGCAGCTTAGGGAACCAGGATGGCTACACCTTC. Based on the CDR3 plus reference TRBV7-9 and TRBJ1-2, the full variable domain is DTGVSQNPRHKITKRGQNVTFRCDPISEHNRLYWYRQTLGQGPEFLTYFQNEAQLEKSRLLSDRFSAERPKGSFSTLEIQRTEQGDSAMYLCASSLGNQDGYTFGSGTRLTVV.

The gene calls are TRBV7-3 and TRBJ2-1, with 8 bases lining up with TRBD2. CDR1 and CDR2 from the germline V gene are SGHTA and FQGTGA. The trim removed 6 bases at V and 12 bases at J, leaving 16 bases unmatched. The CDR3 is made up of 15 amino acids. The CDR3, as DNA: TGTGCCAGCAGGGCCGGGACTAGATCTTCGCTAGGGCAGTTCTTC. This encodes CASRAGTRSSLGQFF.

The chain recombines TRBV19 with TRBJ1-1; 7 bases are a match to TRBD1. The CDR3 is made up of 14 amino acids. Germline V CDR1 and CDR2: LNHDA, SQIVND (reference sequence). V trimming: 2 bases; J trimming: 6 bases; junction bases outside the gene matches: 6. The CDR3 region is CASSIRQGPAEAFF. The CDR3 DNA sequence: TGTGCCAGTAGTATAAGACAGGGTCCAGCTGAAGCTTTCTTT.

The CDR3 sequence: CASSSQPRMLRDEKLFF. CDR3 nucleotides: TGTGCCAGCAGCTCTCAGCCCCGGATGCTTCGGGATGAAAAACTGTTTTTT. The chain has TRBV7-8 and TRBJ1-4; D is unclear. The germline CDR1 and CDR2 sequences are SGHVS and FQNEAQ. The length of the CDR3 is 17 residues. V shed 4 bases and J shed 6 bases, with 21 bases lying between them.

This chain links TRBV4-1 with TRBJ1-5, with D possibly TRBD1 on 5 matching bases. Germline V gene lookup returns CDR1 MGHRA and CDR2 YSYEKL. The CDR3 is 15 amino acids. Trimming cost V 1 base and J 1 base, with 8 bases left between them. As DNA, the CDR3 is TGCGCCAGCAGCCAAGTGACAGAGAGCAATCAGCCCCAGCATTTT. This sequence encodes CASSQVTESNQPQHF.